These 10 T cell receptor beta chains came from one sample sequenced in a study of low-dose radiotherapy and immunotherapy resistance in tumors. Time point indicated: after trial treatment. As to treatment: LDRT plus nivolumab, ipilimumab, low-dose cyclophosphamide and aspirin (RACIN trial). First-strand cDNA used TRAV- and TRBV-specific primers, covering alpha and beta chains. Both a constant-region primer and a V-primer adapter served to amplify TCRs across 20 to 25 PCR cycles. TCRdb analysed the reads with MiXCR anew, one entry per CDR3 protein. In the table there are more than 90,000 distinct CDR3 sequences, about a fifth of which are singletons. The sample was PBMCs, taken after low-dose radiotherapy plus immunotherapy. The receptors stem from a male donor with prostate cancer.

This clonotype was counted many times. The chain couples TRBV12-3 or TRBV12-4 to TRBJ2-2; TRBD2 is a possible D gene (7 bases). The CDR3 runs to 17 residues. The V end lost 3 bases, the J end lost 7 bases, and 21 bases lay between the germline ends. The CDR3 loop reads CASSFHRRGAGNGELFF. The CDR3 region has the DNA TGTGCCAGCAGTTTTCACCGACGGGGGGCCGGAAACGGGGAGCTGTTTTTT.

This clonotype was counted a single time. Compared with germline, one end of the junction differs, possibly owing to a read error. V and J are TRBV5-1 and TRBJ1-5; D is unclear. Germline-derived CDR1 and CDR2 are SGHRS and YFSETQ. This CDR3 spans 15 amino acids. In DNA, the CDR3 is TGTGCCAGCAGCCGGGGAGGAGGGCTTGGTCAGCCCCAGCATTTT. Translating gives CASSRGGGLGQPQHF.

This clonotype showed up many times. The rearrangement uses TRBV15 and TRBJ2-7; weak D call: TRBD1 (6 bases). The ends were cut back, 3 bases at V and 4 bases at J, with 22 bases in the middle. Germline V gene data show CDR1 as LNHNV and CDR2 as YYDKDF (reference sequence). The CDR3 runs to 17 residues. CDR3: CATSSLDSMLGTYEQYF. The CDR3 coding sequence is TGTGCCACCAGCAGCCTTGACTCCATGCTGGGGACATACGAGCAGTACTTC.

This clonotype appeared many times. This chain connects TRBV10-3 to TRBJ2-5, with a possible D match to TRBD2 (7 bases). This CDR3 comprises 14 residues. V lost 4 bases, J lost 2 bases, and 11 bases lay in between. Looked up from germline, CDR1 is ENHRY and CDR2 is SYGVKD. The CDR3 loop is CAISAGGSQETQYF. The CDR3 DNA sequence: TGTGCCATCAGTGCGGGGGGCTCACAAGAGACCCAGTACTTC.

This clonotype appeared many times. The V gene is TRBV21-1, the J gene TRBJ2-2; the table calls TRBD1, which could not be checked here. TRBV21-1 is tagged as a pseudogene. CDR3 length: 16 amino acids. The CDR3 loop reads CASSKGGQTNTGELFF. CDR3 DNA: TGTGCCAGCAGCAAAGGGGGACAGACAAACACCGGGGAGCTGTTTTTT.

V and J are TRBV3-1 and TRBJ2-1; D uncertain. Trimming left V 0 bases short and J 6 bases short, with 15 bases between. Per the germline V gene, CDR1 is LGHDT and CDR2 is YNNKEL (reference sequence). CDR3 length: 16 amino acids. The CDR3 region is CASSQDPPPNPNEQFF. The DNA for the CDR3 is TGTGCCAGCAGCCAAGATCCCCCACCTAACCCCAATGAGCAGTTCTTC.

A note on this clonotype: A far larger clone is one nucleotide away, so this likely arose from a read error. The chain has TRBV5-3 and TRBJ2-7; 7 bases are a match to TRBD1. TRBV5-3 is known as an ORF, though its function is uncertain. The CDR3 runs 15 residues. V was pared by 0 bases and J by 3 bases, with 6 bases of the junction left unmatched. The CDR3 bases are TGTGCCAGAAGCTTGGCCGGACAGGATTACTACGAGCAGTACTTC. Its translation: CARSLAGQDYYEQYF.

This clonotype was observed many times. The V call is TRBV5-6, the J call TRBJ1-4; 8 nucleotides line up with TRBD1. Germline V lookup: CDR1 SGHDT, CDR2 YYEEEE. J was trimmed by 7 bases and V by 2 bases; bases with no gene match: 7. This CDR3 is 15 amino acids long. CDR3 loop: CASSFPSGGGEKLFF. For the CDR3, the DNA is TGTGCCAGCAGCTTTCCGTCAGGGGGCGGTGAAAAACTGTTTTTT. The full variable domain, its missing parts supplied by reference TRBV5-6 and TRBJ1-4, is DAGVTQSPTHLIKTRGQQVTLRCSPKSGHDTVSWYQQALGQGPQFIFQYYEEEERQRGNFPDRFSGHQFPNYSSELNVNALLLGDSALYLCASSFPSGGGEKLFFGSGTQLSVL.

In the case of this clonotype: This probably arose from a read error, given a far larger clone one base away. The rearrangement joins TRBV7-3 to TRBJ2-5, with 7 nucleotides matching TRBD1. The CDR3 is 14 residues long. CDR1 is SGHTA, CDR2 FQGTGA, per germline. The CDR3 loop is CASSRDTGTETQHF. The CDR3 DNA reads TGTGCCAGCAGCCGGGATACAGGGACAGAGACCCAGCACTTC. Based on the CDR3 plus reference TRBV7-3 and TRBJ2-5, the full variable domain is GAGVSQTPSNKVTEKGKYVELRCDPISGHTALYWYRQSLGQGPEFLIYFQGTGAADDSGLPNDRFFAVRPEGSVSTLKIQRTERGDSAVYLCASSRDTGTETQHFGPGTRLLVL.

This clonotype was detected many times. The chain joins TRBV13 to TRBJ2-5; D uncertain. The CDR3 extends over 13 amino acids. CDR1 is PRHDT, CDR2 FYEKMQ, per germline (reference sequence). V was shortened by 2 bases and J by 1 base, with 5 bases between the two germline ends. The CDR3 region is CASSLTVQETQYF. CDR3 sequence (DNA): TGTGCCAGCAGCTTAACTGTCCAAGAGACCCAGTACTTC.